The 18 T cell receptor beta chains below come from one sample, sequenced in a study of OX40 agonist ivuxolimab in advanced cancers. This table comes from immunoSEQ multiplex PCR, and its TCRdb copy is limited to in-frame clones, with some not included. The data hold 68,000 or so clones, with more than 80% observed a single time. Sequenced material: CD4+ or CD8+ T cells sorted from blood, taken in a trial of the OX40 agonist ivuxolimab. The receptor source for this set is an adult with an advanced solid tumor such as melanoma, head and neck, liver or kidney cancer.

The chain is built from TRBV14 and TRBJ2-5; no definite D call. CDR3 length: 15 amino acids. CDR1 and CDR2 (germline): SGHDN, FVKESK. V shed 1 base and J shed 1 base, with 10 bases lying between them. CDR3 residues: CASSQAGLLQETQYF. The CDR3 DNA reads as TGTGCCAGCAGCCAAGCCGGGCTCCTCCAAGAGACCCAGTACTTC.

The chain joins TRBV5-1 to TRBJ1-6; D is ambiguous. The V end was cut by 0 bases, the J end by 8 bases, with 9 bases between. This CDR3 spans 14 amino acids. Germline V gene lookup returns CDR1 SGHRS and CDR2 YFSETQ. CDR3 amino acids: CASSLGRPHSPLHF. The CDR3 DNA follows: TGCGCCAGCAGCTTGGGTCGTCCTCATTCACCCCTCCACTTT.

V usage is TRBV30 and J usage is TRBJ2-1; no firm D call. This CDR3 contains 14 residues. V gave up 2 bases and J gave up 0 bases, with 8 bases separating them. Germline CDR1 GTSNPN, CDR2 SVGIG (reference sequence). This chain's CDR3 is CAWSRISSYNEQFF. The CDR3 nucleotides read TGTGCCTGGAGTAGGATTAGCTCCTACAATGAGCAGTTCTTC.

Comments on this clone: The same CDR3 is also encoded by other DNA sequences in this sample. CDR3 bases: TGTGCCAGCAGCTTGGAGGGGAACTATGGCTACACCTTC. This encodes CASSLEGNYGYTF. The chain links TRBV7-2 to TRBJ1-2, with a possible D match to TRBD1 (5 bases). Deletions cut 3 bases from V and 2 bases from J, with 7 bases between. CDR1 is SGHTA and CDR2 is FQGNSA in the germline V gene. The CDR3 runs to 13 residues.

V gene TRBV27 combines with J gene TRBJ1-2, with 7 bases that match TRBD1. CDR1 MNHEY and CDR2 SMNVEV come from the germline V gene (reference sequence). CDR3 length equals 14 residues. V lost 6 bases, J lost 4 bases, and 8 bases stayed unmatched. The CDR3 nucleotides are TGTGCCAGCAGCCCGAACAGGGGATCCTATGGCTACACCTTC. Translated, it gives CASSPNRGSYGYTF.

The V gene is TRBV7-8, the J gene TRBJ1-1; a weak D match, TRBD1 (6 bases). V was clipped by 7 bases and J by 7 bases, with 10 bases between them. Per the germline V gene, CDR1 is SGHVS and CDR2 is FQNEAQ. The CDR3 runs to 11 residues. The CDR3 DNA reads TGTGCCAGCACCCGACAGGTTGAAGCTTTCTTT. Protein sequence: CASTRQVEAFF.

As DNA, the CDR3 is TGTGCCACTACCCAGGGCTACAATGAGCAGTTCTTC. It is translated as CATTQGYNEQFF. This sequence joins TRBV15 and TRBJ2-1, with D maybe TRBD1 (5 bases). Germline-derived CDR1 and CDR2 are LNHNV and YYDKDF (reference sequence). The ends were cut back, 9 bases at V and 3 bases at J, with 9 bases in the middle. The CDR3 covers 12 residues.

The gene calls are TRBV18 and TRBJ1-4; 9 nucleotides line up with TRBD1. CDR3 length equals 14 residues. The J segment lost 5 bases and the V segment lost 4 bases, leaving 2 bases of the junction unmatched. The germline CDR1 and CDR2 sequences are KGHSH and LQKENI. CDR3 sequence reads: CASSRGTGNEKLFF. CDR3 in DNA: TGTGCCAGCTCACGGGGGACAGGGAATGAAAAACTGTTTTTT.

The rearrangement joins TRBV5-8 to TRBJ2-2, with a weak D call TRBD1 (6 bases). The CDR3 covers 14 residues. Between the trimmed V and J ends, which lost 4 bases and 2 bases, there was a span of 9 bases. Looked up from germline, CDR1 is SGHTS and CDR2 is YDEGEE. CDR3 sequence (DNA): TGTGCCAGCAGCAACAGGGTTAACACCGGGGAGCTGTTTTTT. The encoded protein is CASSNRVNTGELFF.

The chain has TRBV28 and TRBJ1-4; D not resolved. Germline V CDR1 and CDR2: MDHEN, SYDVKM. The CDR3 length is 14 residues. Trimming removed 3 bases at V and 7 bases at J, with 12 bases between. In DNA, the CDR3 is TGTGCCAGCAGTTTTGGGCAGCTCCGTGAAAAACTGTTTTTT. It is translated as CASSFGQLREKLFF.

The sample holds a few counts of this clone. The chain combines TRBV12-5 with TRBJ2-1, with no clear D. Germline V gene sequence: CDR1 LGHNT, CDR2 FRNRAP. The CDR3 loop spans 14 amino acids. Between the trimmed V and J ends, which lost 0 bases and 5 bases, there was a span of 8 bases. The CDR3 loop reads CASGLVRKDNEQFF. CDR3 DNA: TGTGCTAGTGGTTTGGTACGGAAGGACAATGAGCAGTTCTTC.

This chain uses TRBV11-3 with TRBJ2-6, with D perhaps TRBD1 (5 bases). This CDR3 comprises 16 residues. Trimming took 1 base from V and 4 from J, leaving 11 bases between them. The germline CDR1 and CDR2 sequences are SGHNT and YENEEA. In nucleotides, the CDR3 is TGTGCCAGCAGCTTAGGAAGGGCAGGGGGGGCCAACGTCCTGACTTTC. It encodes CASSLGRAGGANVLTF.

The rearrangement joins TRBV5-1 to TRBJ1-1; possible D gene TRBD1, 6 bases. V was shortened by 4 bases and J by 6 bases, with 10 bases between the two germline ends. CDR3 size: 12 residues. Germline loops: CDR1 SGHRS, CDR2 YFSETQ. DNA for the CDR3: TGCGCCAGCAGCCCTGGACAGCCTGAAGCTTTCTTT. Encoded protein: CASSPGQPEAFF.

The J gene is TRBJ1-2, the V gene TRBV5-1; tentatively, D is TRBD1 (6 bases). This CDR3 has 12 residues. The V and J ends lost 5 bases and 5 bases respectively, with 10 bases between them. Germline values: CDR1 SGHRS, CDR2 YFSETQ. CDR3 loop: CASRTDRYGYTF. The DNA for the CDR3 is TGCGCCAGCAGAACCGACAGGTATGGCTACACCTTC.

The chain links TRBV6-5 to TRBJ1-4; D gene ambiguous. There are 16 residues in the CDR3. With 0 bases removed from V and 4 bases from J, the gap between germline ends came to 12 bases. Germline V gene sequence: CDR1 MNHEY, CDR2 SVGAGI. CDR3 residues: CASSYSSGAVNEKLFF. The CDR3 region has the DNA TGTGCCAGCAGTTACTCATCCGGCGCCGTTAATGAAAAACTGTTTTTT.

The J gene is TRBJ1-5, the V gene TRBV2; D not certain. The CDR3 runs to 15 residues. Germline CDR1 reads SNHLY; CDR2 reads FYNNEI. The V gene lost 5 bases and the J gene lost 3 bases, with 14 bases spanning the gap. CDR3 in DNA: TGTGCCAGCAGTACAAGTACCGGGAACAATCAGCCCCAGCATTTT. Translating gives CASSTSTGNNQPQHF.

The V gene is TRBV20-1, the J gene TRBJ2-5; D is unresolved. V lost 2 bases and J 5 bases, leaving 6 bases between the germline ends. The CDR3 runs to 11 residues. The germline gives CDR1 DFQATT, CDR2 SNEGSKA (reference sequence). Here the CDR3 reads CSARKEETQYF. CDR3 sequence (DNA): TGCAGTGCTAGAAAAGAGGAGACCCAGTACTTC.

The chain recombines TRBV7-9 with TRBJ2-6; D gene ambiguous. The V gene's germline CDR1 is SEHNR and CDR2 FQNEAQ (reference sequence). CDR3 length: 16 amino acids. The ends were cut back, 4 bases at V and 0 bases at J, with 10 bases in the middle. Here the CDR3 reads CASSSSGNSGANVLTF. The CDR3 nucleotides are TGTGCCAGCAGCTCCTCCGGAAACTCTGGGGCCAACGTCCTGACTTTC. Full variable domain (missing parts from reference TRBV7-9 and TRBJ2-6): DTGVSQNPRHKITKRGQNVTFRCDPISEHNRLYWYRQTLGQGPEFLTYFQNEAQLEKSRLLSDRFSAERPKGSFSTLEIQRTEQGDSAMYLCASSSSGNSGANVLTFGAGSRLTVL.